This T cell receptor beta chain was sequenced in a study of OX40 agonist ivuxolimab in advanced cancers. Study-level background: Partial response was recorded in three patients: one hepatocellular carcinoma and two cutaneous melanoma cases. Findings and limits, study-wide: Among the lowest levels of clonal expansion were found in partial responders at 0.1-3.0 mg/kg.

This CDR3 has 11 residues. CDR1 and CDR2 (germline): SGHRS, YFSETQ. Libraries were prepared by immunoSEQ multiplex PCR; TCRdb keeps only in-frame clonotypes and omits some of them. The profile shows under 40,000 clones, around 80% of them singletons. Comment on this clone: The antigen remains undetermined. The junction departs from germline at one end; a sequencing error may be responsible.

This sequence was found in an adult with an advanced solid tumor such as melanoma, head and neck, liver or kidney cancer. The chain has TRBV5-1 and TRBJ2-7; D is ambiguous. The sample here was CD4+ or CD8+ T cells sorted from blood, taken in a trial of the OX40 agonist ivuxolimab. The CDR3 sequence is CASAGSNEQYF. CDR3 coding DNA: TGCGCCAGCGCAGGCTCCAACGAGCAGTACTTC.